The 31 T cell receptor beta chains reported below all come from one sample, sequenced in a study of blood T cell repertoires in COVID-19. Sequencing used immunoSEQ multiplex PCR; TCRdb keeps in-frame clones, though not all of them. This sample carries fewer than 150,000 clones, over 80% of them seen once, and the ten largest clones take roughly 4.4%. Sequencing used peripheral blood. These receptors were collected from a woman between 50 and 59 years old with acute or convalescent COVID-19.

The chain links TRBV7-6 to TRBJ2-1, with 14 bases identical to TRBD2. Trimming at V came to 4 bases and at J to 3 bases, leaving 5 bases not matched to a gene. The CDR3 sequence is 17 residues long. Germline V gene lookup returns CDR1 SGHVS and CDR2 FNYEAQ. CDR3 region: CASSSGLAGGSYNEQFF. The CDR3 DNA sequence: TGTGCCAGCAGCTCCGGACTAGCGGGAGGCAGCTACAATGAGCAGTTCTTC.

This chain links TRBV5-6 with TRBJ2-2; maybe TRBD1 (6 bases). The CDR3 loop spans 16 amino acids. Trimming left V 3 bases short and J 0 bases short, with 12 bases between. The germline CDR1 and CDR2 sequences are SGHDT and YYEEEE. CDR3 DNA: TGTGCCAGCAGCTATTACGGGACATCGAACACCGGGGAGCTGTTTTTT. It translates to CASSYYGTSNTGELFF.

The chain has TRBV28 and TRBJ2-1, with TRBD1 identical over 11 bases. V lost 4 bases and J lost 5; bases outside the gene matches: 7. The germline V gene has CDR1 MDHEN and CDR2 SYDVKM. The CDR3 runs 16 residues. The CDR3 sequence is CASSSPGTGGNNEQFF. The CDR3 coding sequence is TGTGCCAGCAGTTCCCCCGGGACAGGGGGTAACAATGAGCAGTTCTTC.

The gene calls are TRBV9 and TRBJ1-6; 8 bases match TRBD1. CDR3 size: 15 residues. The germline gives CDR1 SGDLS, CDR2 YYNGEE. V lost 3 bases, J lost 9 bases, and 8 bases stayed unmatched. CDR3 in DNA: TGTGCCAGCAGCGGTGGACAGGGAATCGCTTCACCCCTCCACTTT. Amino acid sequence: CASSGGQGIASPLHF. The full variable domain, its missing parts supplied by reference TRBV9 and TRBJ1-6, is DSGVTQTPKHLITATGQRVTLRCSPRSGDLSVYWYQQSLDQGLQFLIQYYNGEERAKGNILERFSAQQFPDLHSELNLSSLELGDSALYFCASSGGQGIASPLHFGNGTRLTVT.

Here the CDR3 DNA reads TGTGCCAGCAGCTTAGCATCAGGCAACACCGGGGAGCTGTTTTTT. It codes for CASSLASGNTGELFF. The chain employs TRBV7-9 and TRBJ2-2; D unclear. The CDR3 extends over 15 amino acids. Per germline, CDR1 SEHNR and CDR2 FQNEAQ (reference sequence). V was pared by 0 bases and J by 2 bases, with 7 bases between.

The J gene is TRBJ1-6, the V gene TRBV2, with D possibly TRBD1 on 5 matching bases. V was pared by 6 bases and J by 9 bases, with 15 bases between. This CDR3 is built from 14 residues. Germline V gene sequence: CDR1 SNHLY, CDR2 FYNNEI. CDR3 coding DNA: TGTGCCAGCAGAGCGACGGGGGGGACTTCACCCCTCCACTTT. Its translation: CASRATGGTSPLHF.

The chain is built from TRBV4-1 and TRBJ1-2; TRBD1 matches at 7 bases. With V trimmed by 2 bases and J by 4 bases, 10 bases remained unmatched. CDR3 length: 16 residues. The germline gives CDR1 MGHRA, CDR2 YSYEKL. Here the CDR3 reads CASSQPRQGASYGYTF. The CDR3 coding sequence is TGCGCCAGCAGCCAACCCCGACAGGGCGCCTCCTATGGCTACACCTTC.

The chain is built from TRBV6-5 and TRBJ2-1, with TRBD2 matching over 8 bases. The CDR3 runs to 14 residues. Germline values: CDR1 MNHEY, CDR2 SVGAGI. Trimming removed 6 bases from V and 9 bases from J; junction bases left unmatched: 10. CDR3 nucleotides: TGTGCCAGCAGCGATCCGGGACTAGGGATTGAGCAGTTCTTC. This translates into CASSDPGLGIEQFF.

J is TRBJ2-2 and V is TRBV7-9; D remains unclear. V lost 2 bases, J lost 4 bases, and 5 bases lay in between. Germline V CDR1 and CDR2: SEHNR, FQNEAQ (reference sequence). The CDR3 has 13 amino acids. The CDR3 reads CASSLYSTGELFF. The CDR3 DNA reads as TGTGCCAGCAGCTTATATTCCACCGGGGAGCTGTTTTTT.

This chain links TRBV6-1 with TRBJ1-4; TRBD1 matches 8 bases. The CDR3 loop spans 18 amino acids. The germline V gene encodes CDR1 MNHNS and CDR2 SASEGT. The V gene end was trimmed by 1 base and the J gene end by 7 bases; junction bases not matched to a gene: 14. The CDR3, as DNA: TGTGCCAGCAGTGAAGGTAGGACAGGGAGCCCATGGGGTGAAAAACTGTTTTTT. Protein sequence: CASSEGRTGSPWGEKLFF.

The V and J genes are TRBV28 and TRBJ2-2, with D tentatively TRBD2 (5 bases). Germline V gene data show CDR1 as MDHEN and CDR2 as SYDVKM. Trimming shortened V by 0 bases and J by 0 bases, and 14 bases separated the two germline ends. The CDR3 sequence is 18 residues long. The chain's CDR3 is CASSLWSDWAANTGELFF. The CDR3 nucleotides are TGTGCCAGCAGTTTATGGTCGGACTGGGCGGCGAACACCGGGGAGCTGTTTTTT.

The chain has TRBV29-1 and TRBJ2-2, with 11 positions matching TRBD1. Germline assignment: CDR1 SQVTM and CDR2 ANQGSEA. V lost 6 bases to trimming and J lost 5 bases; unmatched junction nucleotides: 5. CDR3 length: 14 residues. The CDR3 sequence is CSVWDRGFTGELFF. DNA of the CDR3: TGCAGCGTGTGGGACAGGGGGTTTACCGGGGAGCTGTTTTTT.

DNA for the CDR3: TGCGCCAGCAGCCAAGCTTTCAAGGGACTTACCATGAACACTGAAGCTTTCTTT. The encoded protein is CASSQAFKGLTMNTEAFF. This chain connects TRBV4-3 to TRBJ1-1; D perhaps matches TRBD1 (5 bases). Trimming took 1 base from V and 0 from J, leaving 18 bases between them. Germline CDR1 is LGHNA and CDR2 is YSLEER. The CDR3 length is 18 residues.

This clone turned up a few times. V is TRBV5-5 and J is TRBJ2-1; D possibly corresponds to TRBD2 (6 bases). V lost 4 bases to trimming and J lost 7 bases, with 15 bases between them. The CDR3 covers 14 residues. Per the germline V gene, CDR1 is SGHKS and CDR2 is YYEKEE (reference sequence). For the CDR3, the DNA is TGTGCCAGCAGCGCTCGGGACTCGACTAATGAGCAGTTCTTC. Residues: CASSARDSTNEQFF.

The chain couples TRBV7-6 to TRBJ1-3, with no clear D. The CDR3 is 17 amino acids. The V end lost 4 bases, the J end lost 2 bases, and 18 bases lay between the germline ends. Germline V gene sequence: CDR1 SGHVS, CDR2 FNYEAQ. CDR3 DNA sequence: TGTGCCAGCAGCTCCGAAGAGAGGGTAGACACTGGAAACACCATATATTTT. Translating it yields CASSSEERVDTGNTIYF.

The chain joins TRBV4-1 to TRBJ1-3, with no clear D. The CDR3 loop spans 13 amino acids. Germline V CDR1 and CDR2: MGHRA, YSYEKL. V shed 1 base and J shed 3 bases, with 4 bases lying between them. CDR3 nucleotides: TGCGCCAGCAGCCAAGTAAATGGAAACACCATATATTTT. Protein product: CASSQVNGNTIYF.

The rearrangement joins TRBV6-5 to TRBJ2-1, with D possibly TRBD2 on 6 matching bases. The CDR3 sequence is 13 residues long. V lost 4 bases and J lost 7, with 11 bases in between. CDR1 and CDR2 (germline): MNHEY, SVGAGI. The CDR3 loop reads CASSSFGGNEQFF. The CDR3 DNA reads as TGTGCCAGCAGTTCCTTTGGAGGGAATGAGCAGTTCTTC.

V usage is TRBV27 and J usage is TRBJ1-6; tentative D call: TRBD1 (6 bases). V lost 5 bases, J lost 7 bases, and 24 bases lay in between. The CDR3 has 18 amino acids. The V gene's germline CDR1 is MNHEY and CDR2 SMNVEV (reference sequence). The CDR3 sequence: CASSRKLQGQSKNSPLHF. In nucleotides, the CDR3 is TGTGCCAGCAGTCGGAAACTTCAAGGACAGTCTAAAAATTCACCCCTCCACTTT.

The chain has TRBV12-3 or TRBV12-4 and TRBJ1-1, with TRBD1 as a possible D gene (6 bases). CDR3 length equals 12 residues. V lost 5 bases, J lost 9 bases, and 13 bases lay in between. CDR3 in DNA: TGTGCCAGCAGTCCGACAGGCCCTAAAGCTTTCTTT. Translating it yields CASSPTGPKAFF.

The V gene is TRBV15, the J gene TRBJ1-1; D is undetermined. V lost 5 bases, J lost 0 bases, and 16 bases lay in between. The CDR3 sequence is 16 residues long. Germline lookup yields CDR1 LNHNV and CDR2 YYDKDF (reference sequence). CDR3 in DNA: TGTGCCACCAGCCTTGGGTGGGAGAGAATGAACACTGAAGCTTTCTTT. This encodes CATSLGWERMNTEAFF.

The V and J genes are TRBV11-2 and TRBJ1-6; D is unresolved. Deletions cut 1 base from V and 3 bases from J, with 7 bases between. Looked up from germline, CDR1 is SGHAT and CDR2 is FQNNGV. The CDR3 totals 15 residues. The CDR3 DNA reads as TGTGCCAGCAGCTTAGGGAGGAGCTATAATTCACCCCTCCACTTT. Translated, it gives CASSLGRSYNSPLHF.

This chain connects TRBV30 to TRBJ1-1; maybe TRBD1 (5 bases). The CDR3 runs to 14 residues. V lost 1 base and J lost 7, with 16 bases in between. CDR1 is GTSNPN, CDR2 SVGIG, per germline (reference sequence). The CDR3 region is CAWSGLGTTLEAFF. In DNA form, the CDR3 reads TGTGCCTGGAGTGGGTTGGGGACTACACTTGAAGCTTTCTTT.

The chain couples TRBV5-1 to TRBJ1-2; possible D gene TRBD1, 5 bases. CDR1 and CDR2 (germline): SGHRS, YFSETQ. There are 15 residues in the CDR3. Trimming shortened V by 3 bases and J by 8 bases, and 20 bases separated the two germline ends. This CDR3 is CASSWEGLRGGGYTF. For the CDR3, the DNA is TGCGCCAGCAGCTGGGAAGGACTGAGGGGAGGAGGCTACACCTTC.

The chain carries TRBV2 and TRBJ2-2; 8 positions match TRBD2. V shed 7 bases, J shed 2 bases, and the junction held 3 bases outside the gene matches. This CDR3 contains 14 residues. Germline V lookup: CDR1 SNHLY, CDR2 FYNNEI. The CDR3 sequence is CASTGTRNTGELFF. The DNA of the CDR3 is TGTGCCAGCACTGGGACTAGAAACACCGGGGAGCTGTTTTTT.

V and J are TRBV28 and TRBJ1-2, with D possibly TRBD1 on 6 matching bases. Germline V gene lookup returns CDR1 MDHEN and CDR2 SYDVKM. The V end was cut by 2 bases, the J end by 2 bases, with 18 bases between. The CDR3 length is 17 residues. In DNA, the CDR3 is TGTGCCAGCAGTTTAGGTAGCGCACAGGGAAGCAACTATGGCTACACCTTC. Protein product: CASSLGSAQGSNYGYTF.

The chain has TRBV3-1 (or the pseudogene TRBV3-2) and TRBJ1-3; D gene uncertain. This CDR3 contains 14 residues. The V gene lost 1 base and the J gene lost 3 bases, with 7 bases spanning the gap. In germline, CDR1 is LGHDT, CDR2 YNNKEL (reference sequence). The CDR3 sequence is CASSQGLLGNTIYF. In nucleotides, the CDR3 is TGTGCCAGCAGCCAAGGACTGCTTGGAAACACCATATATTTT.

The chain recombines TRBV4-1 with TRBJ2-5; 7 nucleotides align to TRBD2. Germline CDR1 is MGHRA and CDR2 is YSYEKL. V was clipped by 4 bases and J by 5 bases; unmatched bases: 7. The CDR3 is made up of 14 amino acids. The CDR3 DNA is TGCGCCAGCAGCCCTGAGGGTAGCGGGGAGACCCAGTACTTC. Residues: CASSPEGSGETQYF.

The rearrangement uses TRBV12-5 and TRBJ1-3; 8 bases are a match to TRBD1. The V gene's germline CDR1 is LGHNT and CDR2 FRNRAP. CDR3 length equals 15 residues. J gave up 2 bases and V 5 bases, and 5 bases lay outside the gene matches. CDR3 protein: CASGPGQDAGNTIYF. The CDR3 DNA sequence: TGTGCTAGTGGTCCGGGACAGGATGCTGGAAACACCATATATTTT.

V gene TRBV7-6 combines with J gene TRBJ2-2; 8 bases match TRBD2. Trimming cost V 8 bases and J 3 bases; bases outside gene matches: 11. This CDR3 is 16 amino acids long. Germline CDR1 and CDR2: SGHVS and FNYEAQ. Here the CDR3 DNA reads TGTGCCAGCTCGGAGCTAGTCGGGGGGGACACCGGGGAGCTGTTTTTT. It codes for CASSELVGGDTGELFF.

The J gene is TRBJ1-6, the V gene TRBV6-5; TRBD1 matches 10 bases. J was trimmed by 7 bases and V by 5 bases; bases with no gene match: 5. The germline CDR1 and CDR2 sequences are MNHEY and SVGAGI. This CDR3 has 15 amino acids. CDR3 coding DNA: TGTGCCAGCAGTATCACGGGACAGGGGAATTCACCCCTCCACTTT. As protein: CASSITGQGNSPLHF.

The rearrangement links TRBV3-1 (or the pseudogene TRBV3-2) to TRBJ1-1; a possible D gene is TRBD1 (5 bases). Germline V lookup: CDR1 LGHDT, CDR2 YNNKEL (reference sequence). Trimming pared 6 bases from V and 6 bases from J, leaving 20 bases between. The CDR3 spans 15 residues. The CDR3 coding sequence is TGTGCCAGCAGTGCCGCTGGGACTGCAAAACCTGAAGCTTTCTTT. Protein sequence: CASSAAGTAKPEAFF.